Listed here are 25 T cell receptor beta chains from one sample, sequenced in a study of molecular identifiers for immune sequencing clone quantification. Using its own MiXCR run on the PCR reads, TCRdb lists one record per CDR3 protein. The sample carries around 300,000 distinct CDR3 sequences, about 23% recorded once. Input material: naive CD8+ T cells from blood, with Jurkat cell RNA spiked in. Subset noted: FACS-sorted CD8+CD4-CCR7+CD45RA+ naive T cells. These receptors were taken from a human donor in good health. Some libraries in this study had Jurkat cell RNA spiked in.

The V and J genes are TRBV20-1 and TRBJ2-7; TRBD2 matches 7 bases. The ends lost 5 bases at V and 4 bases at J; junction bases unmatched: 8. Germline assignment: CDR1 DFQATT and CDR2 SNEGSKA (reference sequence). The CDR3 covers 13 residues. The CDR3 nucleotides are TGCAGTGCTCCCGGGACTACTTTATACGAGCAGTACTTC. Amino acids: CSAPGTTLYEQYF.

This clonotype was seen only a few times. The chain recombines TRBV5-1 with TRBJ2-5; 7 nucleotides agree with TRBD2. Losses at the gene ends were 6 bases for V and 1 base for J; bases not matched to a gene: 21. Germline CDR1 is SGHRS and CDR2 is YFSETQ. This CDR3 is 19 amino acids long. The CDR3 loop reads CASNPLSLRGVHPQETQYF. The CDR3, as DNA: TGCGCCAGCAACCCACTGTCTCTTCGGGGGGTCCACCCCCAAGAGACCCAGTACTTC. The full variable domain, in which reference TRBV5-1 and TRBJ2-5 provide the parts outside the CDR3, is KAGVTQTPRYLIKTRGQQVTLSCSPISGHRSVSWYQQTPGQGLQFLFEYFSETQRNKGNFPGRFSGRQFSNSRSEMNVSTLELGDSALYLCASNPLSLRGVHPQETQYFGPGTRLLVL.

The sample holds a few counts of this clonotype. V gene TRBV12-3 or TRBV12-4 combines with J gene TRBJ2-7, with 8 positions matching TRBD1. V lost 2 bases to trimming and J lost 5 bases; unmatched junction nucleotides: 5. This CDR3 is built from 14 residues. CDR3 DNA: TGTGCCAGCAGTTTAAGCAGGGGGCAGAACGAGCAGTACTTC. It encodes CASSLSRGQNEQYF.

This clonotype appeared many times. The genes are TRBV27 and TRBJ2-1, with 10 positions matching TRBD2. Unmatched junction bases numbered 5, after V lost 5 bases and J lost 10 bases. The CDR3 consists of 13 residues. The germline V gene has CDR1 MNHEY and CDR2 SMNVEV (reference sequence). DNA of the CDR3: TGTGCCAGCAGTCCCCGGACTAGCGGAGAGCAGTTCTTC. It encodes CASSPRTSGEQFF.

A remark on this clonotype: Possible read error: a much larger clone is one base away. The V call is TRBV6-1, the J call TRBJ2-7; the D is unclear. The CDR3 totals 12 residues. Between the trimmed V and J ends, which lost 4 bases and 2 bases, there was a span of 6 bases. CDR1 is MNHNS and CDR2 is SASEGT in the germline V gene. The CDR3 nucleotides read TGTGCCAGCAGTGTAATGGCCTACGAGCAGTACTTC. Encoded protein: CASSVMAYEQYF.

Only a few counts were recorded for this clonotype. This rearrangement joins TRBV30 to TRBJ2-7, with TRBD1 identical over 12 bases. Germline CDR1 and CDR2: GTSNPN and SVGIG (reference sequence). The J segment lost 5 bases and the V segment lost 4 bases, leaving 3 bases of the junction unmatched. This CDR3 is 13 amino acids long. CDR3 region: CAWTGTGGHEQYF. CDR3 nucleotide sequence: TGTGCCTGGACCGGGACAGGGGGCCACGAGCAGTACTTC.

A remark on this clonotype: A read error is possible here, since a much larger clone lies one base away. This sequence joins TRBV2 and TRBJ2-6, with no clear D. Trimming shortened V by 2 bases and J by 10 bases, and 15 bases separated the two germline ends. This CDR3 is built from 15 residues. Germline V CDR1 and CDR2: SNHLY, FYNNEI. CDR3: CASSEPPVGPNVLTF. DNA for the CDR3: TGTGCCAGCAGTGAACCCCCGGTAGGACCAAACGTCCTGACTTTC.

This clonotype came up a few times. The chain couples TRBV30 to TRBJ1-5, with D maybe TRBD1 (6 bases). Germline V gene lookup returns CDR1 GTSNPN and CDR2 SVGIG (reference sequence). The CDR3 sequence is 14 residues long. Trimming took off 3 bases at V and 6 bases at J, with 15 bases between the two ends. The CDR3 DNA is TGTGCCTGGAGCCCCGGCGGGGGGCTTCAGCCCCAGCATTTT. As protein: CAWSPGGGLQPQHF.

V usage is TRBV12-3 or TRBV12-4 and J usage is TRBJ2-1; 11 nucleotides match TRBD2. This CDR3 has 15 residues. The ends lost 4 bases at V and 8 bases at J; junction bases unmatched: 7. The DNA of the CDR3 is TGTGCCAGCAGTTACAGTAGCGGGAGGGCCGATGAGCAGTTCTTC. Its translation is CASSYSSGRADEQFF.

For this clonotype: At one of its ends the junction is not consistent with the germline gene, which may arise from a read error. The chain employs TRBV27 and TRBJ2-7; D uncertain. The CDR3 is 11 amino acids. CDR1 is MNHEY and CDR2 is SMNVEV in the germline V gene (reference sequence). CDR3 amino acids: CAGSSSYEQYF. As DNA, the CDR3 is TGTGCCGGCAGTTCTTCCTACGAGCAGTACTTC.

The chain has TRBV30 and TRBJ2-3; D perhaps matches TRBD2 (7 bases). CDR1 is GTSNPN and CDR2 is SVGIG in the germline V gene (reference sequence). V lost 0 bases and J 4 bases, leaving 14 bases between the germline ends. The CDR3 covers 15 residues. The CDR3 loop is CAWSVQWGGADTQYF. The CDR3 DNA sequence: TGTGCCTGGAGTGTACAATGGGGGGGCGCAGATACGCAGTATTTT.

As to this clonotype: A much larger clone differs by one base, so this may be a read error. This chain joins TRBV7-2 and TRBJ2-7; 10 bases fit TRBD2. CDR3 length: 18 residues. The V segment lost 5 bases and the J segment 5 bases; nucleotides outside the gene matches: 18. Germline-derived CDR1 and CDR2 are SGHTA and FQGNSA. Here the CDR3 DNA reads TGTACCAGCAGCCCACAGTTTACTAGCGGGACAAGATACGACGAGCAGTACTTC. This sequence encodes CTSSPQFTSGTRYDEQYF. Based on the CDR3 plus reference TRBV7-2 and TRBJ2-7, the full variable domain is GAGVSQSPSNKVTEKGKDVELRCDPISGHTALYWYRQSLGQGLEFLIYFQGNSAPDKSGLPSDRFSAERTGGSVSTLTIQRTQQEDSAVYLCTSSPQFTSGTRYDEQYFGPGTRLTVT.

This clonotype was detected many times. The chain couples TRBV5-4 to TRBJ2-6; D gene uncertain. V gave up 6 bases and J gave up 0 bases, with 7 bases separating them. The CDR3 runs 14 residues. In germline, CDR1 is SGHNT, CDR2 YYREEE (reference sequence). Written as DNA, the CDR3 is TGTGCCAGCAAGGGTAGCTCTGGGGCCAACGTCCTGACTTTC. Residues: CASKGSSGANVLTF.

This clonotype was recorded at least ten times. The genes are TRBV14 and TRBJ2-7, with D possibly called TRBD1 or TRBD2 (6 bases each). Trimming took 1 base from V and 6 from J, leaving 16 bases between them. Germline loops: CDR1 SGHDN, CDR2 FVKESK. The CDR3 extends over 15 amino acids. The DNA of the CDR3 is TGTGCCAGCAGCCAAGCTAGGGGGGCCAGGAGCGAGCAGTACTTC. Translating gives CASSQARGARSEQYF.

In this sample, this clonotype turned up many times. The chain carries TRBV5-1 and TRBJ2-3; D not resolved. The CDR3 sequence is 13 residues long. V was trimmed by 5 bases and J by 4 bases, leaving 11 bases between them. Germline CDR1 SGHRS, CDR2 YFSETQ. DNA for the CDR3: TGCGCCAGCAGGACTCTCGGATCAGATACGCAGTATTTT. Its protein is CASRTLGSDTQYF.

Turning to this clonotype: This may come from a read error, since a much larger clone is one base off. The chain employs TRBV7-9 and TRBJ1-3; D not certain. The germline V gene has CDR1 SEHNR and CDR2 FQNEAQ (reference sequence). This CDR3 comprises 13 residues. CDR3 protein: CAGSPYSGNTIYF. CDR3 nucleotide sequence: TGTGCCGGCAGCCCGTACTCTGGAAACACCATATATTTT.

Only a few counts were recorded for this clonotype. The DNA for the CDR3 is TGTGCCAGCAGCGTAGCCCGGACAGGCGAAGAGACCCAGTACTTC. Translated: CASSVARTGEETQYF. The chain employs TRBV9 and TRBJ2-5; 7 bases map to TRBD1. V dropped 0 bases and J dropped 3; count of bases not matched to a gene: 5. The germline V gene encodes CDR1 SGDLS and CDR2 YYNGEE. There are 15 residues in the CDR3.

This clonotype was observed a few times. This rearrangement joins TRBV19 to TRBJ2-1; D is perhaps TRBD2 (5 bases). The germline CDR1 and CDR2 sequences are LNHDA and SQIVND (reference sequence). Trimming shortened V by 5 bases and J by 4 bases, and 9 bases separated the two germline ends. The CDR3 is made up of 13 amino acids. CDR3 protein: CASSGGLYNEQFF. In DNA, the CDR3 is TGTGCCAGTAGTGGAGGCCTGTACAATGAGCAGTTCTTC.

This clonotype has a handful of counts. The CDR3 reads CASSLGTGLYGNTIYF. The CDR3 nucleotides are TGTGCCAGCAGTCTAGGGACAGGGCTTTACGGAAACACCATATATTTT. This chain connects TRBV28 to TRBJ1-3; 9 bases fit TRBD1. V was pared by 5 bases and J by 4 bases, with 9 bases of the junction left unmatched. Germline values: CDR1 MDHEN, CDR2 SYDVKM. There are 16 residues in the CDR3.

The chain is built from TRBV24-1 and TRBJ2-2; tentatively, D is TRBD1 (6 bases). CDR1 KGHDR and CDR2 SFDVKD come from the germline V gene. V was trimmed by 1 base and J by 0 bases, leaving 8 bases between them. The CDR3 runs to 16 residues. This CDR3 is CATSDFKGANTGELFF. DNA of the CDR3: TGTGCCACCAGTGATTTTAAGGGGGCGAACACCGGGGAGCTGTTTTTT.

With regard to this clonotype: This clone may be a read error of a much larger clone one base away. The chain links TRBV7-9 to TRBJ2-7; D remains unclear. The V end was cut by 5 bases, the J end by 5 bases, with 10 bases between. Germline V gene sequence: CDR1 SEHNR, CDR2 FQNEAQ (reference sequence). This CDR3 contains 12 residues. CDR3 coding DNA: TGTGCCAGCAGCACATCCAGCCACGAGCAGTACTTC. Protein: CASSTSSHEQYF.

The CDR3 reads CATNGLAADTQYF. CDR3 DNA: TGTGCCACCAACGGACTAGCGGCAGATACGCAGTATTTT. The chain recombines TRBV6-2 or TRBV6-3 with TRBJ2-3, with 10 positions matching TRBD2. CDR3 size: 13 residues. V was clipped by 10 bases and J by 4 bases; unmatched bases: 5. The germline gives CDR1 MNHEY, CDR2 SVGEGT.

This clonotype has more than one count but fewer than ten. The chain couples TRBV6-2 or TRBV6-3 to TRBJ2-7, with D perhaps being TRBD1 or TRBD2 (5 bases each). This CDR3 contains 15 residues. Trimming stripped 8 bases from V and 6 bases from J, with 23 bases between. Germline CDR1 is MNHEY and CDR2 is SVGEGT. The CDR3 bases are TGTGCCAGCTCCAGCGTCGGGGCGAGGGCATCCGAGCAGTACTTC. Residues: CASSSVGARASEQYF.

This clonotype has at least ten counts. This chain uses TRBV7-9 with TRBJ2-4, with a possible D match to TRBD2 (5 bases). CDR1 SEHNR and CDR2 FQNEAQ come from the germline V gene (reference sequence). This CDR3 has 16 residues. The V and J ends lost 5 bases and 2 bases respectively, with 16 bases between them. CDR3 in amino acids: CASSPGPEVTKNIQYF. CDR3 sequence (DNA): TGTGCCAGCAGCCCGGGCCCGGAGGTCACCAAAAACATTCAGTACTTC.

The chain couples TRBV6-5 to TRBJ2-2; 10 nucleotides line up with TRBD1. CDR1 is MNHEY and CDR2 is SVGAGI in the germline V gene. This CDR3 is built from 19 residues. With V trimmed by 0 bases and J by 4 bases, 11 bases remained unmatched. The CDR3 bases are TGTGCCAGCAGTTACTCTTCCGTGACAGGGGGCGCGGGCACCGGGGAGCTGTTTTTT. Protein: CASSYSSVTGGAGTGELFF.